These T cell receptor beta chains were read from a single sample in a study of OX40 agonist ivuxolimab in advanced cancers. The data were produced by immunoSEQ multiplex PCR, yet TCRdb's version contains in-frame clones alone and is incomplete. The repertoire has some 33,000 clones, approximately 89% of them found once; the top ten carry about 35%. Sequencing was performed on CD4+ or CD8+ T cells sorted from blood, taken in a trial of the OX40 agonist ivuxolimab. These receptors all come from an adult with an advanced solid tumor such as melanoma, head and neck, liver or kidney cancer. Both conserved end residues are part of each CDR3. The D gene is left open where the match is weak. Not all rows give a size; the values are once, few, many and, for expanded clones, a class.

cdr3_nt: TGCGCCAGCAGTGAGCCCGACCTCGAGCAGTACTTC; cdr3_aa: CASSEPDLEQYF; clone_size: once; d_call: .; j_call: TRBJ2-7; v_call: TRBV10-2
cdr3_nt: TGTGCCAGCAGCTCTACAGGGAACACTGAAGCTTTCTTT; cdr3_aa: CASSSTGNTEAFF; clone_size: .; d_call: .; j_call: TRBJ1-1; v_call: TRBV7-9
cdr3_nt: TGTGCCAGCTCCCTAGCAGGGGGCTGGGATCAGCCCCAGCATTTT; cdr3_aa: CASSLAGGWDQPQHF; clone_size: .; d_call: TRBD1; j_call: TRBJ1-5; v_call: TRBV18
cdr3_nt: TGCGCCAGCAGCCAACTCTCCGGGGGACAGCTCACAGATACGCAGTATTTT; cdr3_aa: CASSQLSGGQLTDTQYF; clone_size: .; d_call: .; j_call: TRBJ2-3; v_call: TRBV4-1
cdr3_nt: TGTGCCAGCAGCCAAGCCAGGGTCCAGAACGATGGCTACACCTTC; cdr3_aa: CASSQARVQNDGYTF; clone_size: .; d_call: .; j_call: TRBJ1-2; v_call: TRBV14
cdr3_nt: TGTGCCAGCAGCTTAGAGAGGGGAGGGAGGTCTGGCAATGAGCAGTTCTTC; cdr3_aa: CASSLERGGRSGNEQFF; clone_size: .; d_call: TRBD2; j_call: TRBJ2-1; v_call: TRBV7-9
cdr3_nt: TGCGCCAGCAGCCAAGATCCGGGGACTAGCGGATACAATGAGCAGTTCTTC; cdr3_aa: CASSQDPGTSGYNEQFF; clone_size: .; d_call: TRBD2; j_call: TRBJ2-1; v_call: TRBV4-1
cdr3_nt: TGCAGCGTTGAAGCCCAGCACGCTAGCGGAAGCCAAGAGACCCAGTACTTC; cdr3_aa: CSVEAQHASGSQETQYF; clone_size: medium-sized; d_call: TRBD2; j_call: TRBJ2-5; v_call: TRBV29-1
cdr3_nt: TGTGCCAGCAGCGCAGGGATCAGCTCCTACAATGAGCAGTTCTTC; cdr3_aa: CASSAGISSYNEQFF; clone_size: .; d_call: .; j_call: TRBJ2-1; v_call: TRBV7-3
cdr3_nt: TGTGCCAGTAGTATGGATTGGGGCAATGAGCAGTTCTTC; cdr3_aa: CASSMDWGNEQFF; clone_size: .; d_call: .; j_call: TRBJ2-1; v_call: TRBV19
cdr3_nt: TGCGCCAGCAGCTTCGAGTCGGGAGAGCAGTACTTC; cdr3_aa: CASSFESGEQYF; clone_size: once; d_call: .; j_call: TRBJ2-7; v_call: TRBV5-1
cdr3_nt: TGCGCCAGCAGCCAAGTTAGCGGGGACGAGCAGTACTTC; cdr3_aa: CASSQVSGDEQYF; clone_size: .; d_call: TRBD2; j_call: TRBJ2-7; v_call: TRBV4-1
cdr3_nt: TGTGCCAGCAGTTCGGACAGGCTTCTCACCGGGGAGCTGTTTTTT; cdr3_aa: CASSSDRLLTGELFF; clone_size: .; d_call: TRBD1; j_call: TRBJ2-2; v_call: TRBV28
cdr3_nt: TGCGCCAGCAGCCCCCAAGACAGGAATCAGCCCCAGCATTTT; cdr3_aa: CASSPQDRNQPQHF; clone_size: .; d_call: .; j_call: TRBJ1-5; v_call: TRBV4-1
cdr3_nt: TGTGCCAGCTCACCGGAGGAGGGGGCTATGGTCCATTACGAGCAGTACTTC; cdr3_aa: CASSPEEGAMVHYEQYF; clone_size: .; d_call: .; j_call: TRBJ2-7; v_call: TRBV18
cdr3_nt: TGTGCCAGCAGCCCGGAACACCGTAGGTTAGGCGGGGAGCTGTTTTTT; cdr3_aa: CASSPEHRRLGGELFF; clone_size: .; d_call: .; j_call: TRBJ2-2; v_call: TRBV7-6
cdr3_nt: TGTGCCAGCAGCCCAGTTCGGGGGGACAGGGTGCGGGAGAACTATGGCTACACCTTC; cdr3_aa: CASSPVRGDRVRENYGYTF; clone_size: .; d_call: TRBD1; j_call: TRBJ1-2; v_call: TRBV7-9
cdr3_nt: TGTGCCAGCAGTTTGTATGCAGGGGTCTCCTACGAGCAGTACTTC; cdr3_aa: CASSLYAGVSYEQYF; clone_size: once; d_call: .; j_call: TRBJ2-7; v_call: TRBV27
cdr3_nt: TGTGCCAGCAGTGATCTACCAGGGAACACTGAAGCTTTCTTT; cdr3_aa: CASSDLPGNTEAFF; clone_size: .; d_call: .; j_call: TRBJ1-1; v_call: TRBV6-4
cdr3_nt: TGTGCTAGTGGTCCAACGACTACAGGGGGAAATGGCTACACCTTC; cdr3_aa: CASGPTTTGGNGYTF; clone_size: .; d_call: TRBD1; j_call: TRBJ1-2; v_call: TRBV12-5
cdr3_nt: TGCGCCAGCAGCCAAGTGGTCAGCTCAGACAGATATTCCTACGAGCAGTACTTC; cdr3_aa: CASSQVVSSDRYSYEQYF; clone_size: .; d_call: .; j_call: TRBJ2-7; v_call: TRBV4-1
cdr3_nt: TGTGCCAGCAGCGTAGCTCCTAGCGGGGGCTCCTACGAGCAGTACTTC; cdr3_aa: CASSVAPSGGSYEQYF; clone_size: once; d_call: TRBD2; j_call: TRBJ2-7; v_call: TRBV9
cdr3_nt: TGTGCCAGTAGTATACATAGCGGCAATGAGCAGTTCTTC; cdr3_aa: CASSIHSGNEQFF; clone_size: .; d_call: .; j_call: TRBJ2-1; v_call: TRBV19
cdr3_nt: TGCGCCAGCAGCCCCAGGGGGTTCGACACCGGGGAGCTGTTTTTT; cdr3_aa: CASSPRGFDTGELFF; clone_size: .; d_call: TRBD1; j_call: TRBJ2-2; v_call: TRBV4-1
cdr3_nt: TGTGCCAGCAGCTTAGCTTTAACCGGGACTAGCGGGATCTACGAGCAGTACTTC; cdr3_aa: CASSLALTGTSGIYEQYF; clone_size: .; d_call: TRBD2; j_call: TRBJ2-7; v_call: TRBV7-8
cdr3_nt: TGTGCCAGCAGCACGGGACAGGGTTCCTACGAGCAGTACTTC; cdr3_aa: CASSTGQGSYEQYF; clone_size: .; d_call: TRBD1; j_call: TRBJ2-7; v_call: TRBV9
cdr3_nt: TGCGCCAGCAGCCAAGGAAAACAGGGAAATCAGCCCCAGCATTTT; cdr3_aa: CASSQGKQGNQPQHF; clone_size: .; d_call: .; j_call: TRBJ1-5; v_call: TRBV4-1
cdr3_nt: TGTGCCAGCAGCACTTGGACTAGCAGGTCCAATGAGCAGTTCTTC; cdr3_aa: CASSTWTSRSNEQFF; clone_size: .; d_call: TRBD2; j_call: TRBJ2-1; v_call: TRBV9
cdr3_nt: TGTGCCAGCAGTTATGGGCATGACAGCTTGAACACTGAAGCTTTCTTT; cdr3_aa: CASSYGHDSLNTEAFF; clone_size: .; d_call: .; j_call: TRBJ1-1; v_call: TRBV28
cdr3_nt: TGTGCCAGCAGCTTATCAGGTCCGGAGTTCTTC; cdr3_aa: CASSLSGPEFF; clone_size: .; d_call: .; j_call: TRBJ2-1; v_call: TRBV7-9
cdr3_nt: TGTGCCAGCACCCTGGGGGCCTATGAGCAGTTCTTC; cdr3_aa: CASTLGAYEQFF; clone_size: .; d_call: .; j_call: TRBJ2-1; v_call: TRBV25-1
cdr3_nt: TGTGCCAGTAGTATAGGACTAGCGGGAGCCTACGAGCAGTACTTC; cdr3_aa: CASSIGLAGAYEQYF; clone_size: .; d_call: TRBD2; j_call: TRBJ2-7; v_call: TRBV19
cdr3_nt: TGCGCCAGCAGCCAAGATCTAGGGACAGGAACGAGGACTGAAGCTTTCTTT; cdr3_aa: CASSQDLGTGTRTEAFF; clone_size: .; d_call: TRBD1; j_call: TRBJ1-1; v_call: TRBV4-1
cdr3_nt: TGTGCCACCAGCAGAGATTTGCTAGCGGGAGCCTACGAGCAGTACTTC; cdr3_aa: CATSRDLLAGAYEQYF; clone_size: .; d_call: TRBD2; j_call: TRBJ2-7; v_call: TRBV15
cdr3_nt: TGTGCCAGCAGCCCTCCCGGGGGAAACACCGGGGAGCTGTTTTTT; cdr3_aa: CASSPPGGNTGELFF; clone_size: .; d_call: .; j_call: TRBJ2-2; v_call: TRBV28
cdr3_nt: TGTGCCAGCAGCCCACTTATTGACGCCGTTGTCGAGCAGTACTTC; cdr3_aa: CASSPLIDAVVEQYF; clone_size: .; d_call: .; j_call: TRBJ2-7; v_call: TRBV9
cdr3_nt: TGTGCCAGCAGCCCAGTAGGGGTCATTAATGAAAAACTGTTTTTT; cdr3_aa: CASSPVGVINEKLFF; clone_size: .; d_call: .; j_call: TRBJ1-4; v_call: TRBV28
cdr3_nt: TGTGCCAGTAGTATAGCCCGAAGGGGTTTGGATGGCTACACCTTC; cdr3_aa: CASSIARRGLDGYTF; clone_size: few; d_call: .; j_call: TRBJ1-2; v_call: TRBV19
cdr3_nt: TGTGCCAGCAGTTTGGTGATAGCTGGAGGCGGGGAGCTGTTTTTT; cdr3_aa: CASSLVIAGGGELFF; clone_size: .; d_call: .; j_call: TRBJ2-2; v_call: TRBV27
cdr3_nt: TGTGCCTGGAGTCTCGACCAGGACAGGATTAGCTACGAGCAGTACTTC; cdr3_aa: CAWSLDQDRISYEQYF; clone_size: .; d_call: TRBD1; j_call: TRBJ2-7; v_call: TRBV30
cdr3_nt: TGTGCCAGCAGCGGAGGGGACACCTCCTACGAGCAGTACTTC; cdr3_aa: CASSGGDTSYEQYF; clone_size: .; d_call: .; j_call: TRBJ2-7; v_call: TRBV2
cdr3_nt: TGCGCCAGCAGCCAAGATCCGGCCACCTCTGACTACAATGAGCAGTTCTTC; cdr3_aa: CASSQDPATSDYNEQFF; clone_size: .; d_call: .; j_call: TRBJ2-1; v_call: TRBV4-1
cdr3_nt: TGCGCCAGCAGCCAAATGGACGGCCGCAATCAGCCCCAGCATTTT; cdr3_aa: CASSQMDGRNQPQHF; clone_size: .; d_call: .; j_call: TRBJ1-5; v_call: TRBV4-1
cdr3_nt: TGTGCCAGCAGCCCCAATTTCGGGGTGAGCACCGGGGAGCTGTTTTTT; cdr3_aa: CASSPNFGVSTGELFF; clone_size: .; d_call: .; j_call: TRBJ2-2; v_call: TRBV7-9
cdr3_nt: TGCGCCAGCAGCTGGACGGGACAGGGAACCTACGAGCAGTACTTC; cdr3_aa: CASSWTGQGTYEQYF; clone_size: .; d_call: TRBD1; j_call: TRBJ2-7; v_call: TRBV5-1